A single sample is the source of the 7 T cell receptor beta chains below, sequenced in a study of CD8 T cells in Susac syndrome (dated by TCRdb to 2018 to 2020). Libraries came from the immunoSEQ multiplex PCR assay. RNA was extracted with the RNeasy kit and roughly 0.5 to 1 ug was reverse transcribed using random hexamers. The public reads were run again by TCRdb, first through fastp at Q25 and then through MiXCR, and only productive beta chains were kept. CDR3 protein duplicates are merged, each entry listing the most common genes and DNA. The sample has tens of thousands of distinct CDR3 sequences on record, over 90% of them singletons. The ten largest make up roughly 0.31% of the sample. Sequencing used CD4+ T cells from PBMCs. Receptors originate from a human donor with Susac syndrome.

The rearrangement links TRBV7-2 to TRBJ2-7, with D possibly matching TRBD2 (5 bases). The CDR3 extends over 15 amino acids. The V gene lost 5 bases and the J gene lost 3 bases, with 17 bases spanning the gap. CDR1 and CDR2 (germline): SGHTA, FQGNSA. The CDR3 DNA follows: TGTGCCAGCAGCGAAGCGGCCACGACGGACTACGAGCAGTACTTC. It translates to CASSEAATTDYEQYF.

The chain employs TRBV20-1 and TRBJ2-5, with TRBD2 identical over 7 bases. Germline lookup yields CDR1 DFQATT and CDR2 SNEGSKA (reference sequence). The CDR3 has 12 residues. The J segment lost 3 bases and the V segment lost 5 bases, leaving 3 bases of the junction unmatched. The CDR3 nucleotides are TGCAGTGCTGGACTAGTGGAAGAGACCCAGTACTTC. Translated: CSAGLVEETQYF.

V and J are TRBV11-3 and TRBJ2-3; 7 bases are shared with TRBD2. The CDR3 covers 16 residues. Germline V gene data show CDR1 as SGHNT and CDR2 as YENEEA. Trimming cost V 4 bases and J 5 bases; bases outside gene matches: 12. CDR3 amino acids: CASSSGAAGEGDTQYF. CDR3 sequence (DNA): TGTGCCAGCAGCTCCGGGGCGGCCGGGGAGGGAGATACGCAGTATTTT. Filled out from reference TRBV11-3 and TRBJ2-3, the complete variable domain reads EAGVVQSPRYKIIEKKQPVAFWCNPISGHNTLYWYLQNLGQGPELLIRYENEEAVDDSQLPKDRFSAERLKGVDSTLKIQPAELGDSAVYLCASSSGAAGEGDTQYFGPGTRLTVL.

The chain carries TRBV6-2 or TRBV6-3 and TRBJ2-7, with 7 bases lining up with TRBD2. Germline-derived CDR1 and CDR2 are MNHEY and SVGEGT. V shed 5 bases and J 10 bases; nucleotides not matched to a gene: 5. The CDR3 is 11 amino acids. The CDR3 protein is CASSELAYQYF. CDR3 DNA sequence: TGTGCCAGCAGTGAACTAGCGTACCAGTACTTC.

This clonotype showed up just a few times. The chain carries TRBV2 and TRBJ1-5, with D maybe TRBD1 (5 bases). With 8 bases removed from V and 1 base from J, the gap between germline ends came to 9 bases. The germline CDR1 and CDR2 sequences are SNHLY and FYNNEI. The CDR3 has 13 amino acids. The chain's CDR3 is CASHRDSNQPQHF. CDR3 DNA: TGTGCCAGCCACCGGGACAGCAATCAGCCCCAGCATTTT.

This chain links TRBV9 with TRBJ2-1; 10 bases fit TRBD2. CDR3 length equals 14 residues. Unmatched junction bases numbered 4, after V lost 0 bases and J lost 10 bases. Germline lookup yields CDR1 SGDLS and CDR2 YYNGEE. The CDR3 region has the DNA TGTGCCAGCAGCGTAGAACTAGCGGGGAGAGAGCAGTTCTTC. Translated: CASSVELAGREQFF.

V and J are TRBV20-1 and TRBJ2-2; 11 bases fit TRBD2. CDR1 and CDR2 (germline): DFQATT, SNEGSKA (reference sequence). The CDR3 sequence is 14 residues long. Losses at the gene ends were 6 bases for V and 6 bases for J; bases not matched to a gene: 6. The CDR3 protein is CSAGTGLAAGELFF. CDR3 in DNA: TGCAGTGCAGGAACGGGACTAGCGGCCGGGGAGCTGTTTTTT.